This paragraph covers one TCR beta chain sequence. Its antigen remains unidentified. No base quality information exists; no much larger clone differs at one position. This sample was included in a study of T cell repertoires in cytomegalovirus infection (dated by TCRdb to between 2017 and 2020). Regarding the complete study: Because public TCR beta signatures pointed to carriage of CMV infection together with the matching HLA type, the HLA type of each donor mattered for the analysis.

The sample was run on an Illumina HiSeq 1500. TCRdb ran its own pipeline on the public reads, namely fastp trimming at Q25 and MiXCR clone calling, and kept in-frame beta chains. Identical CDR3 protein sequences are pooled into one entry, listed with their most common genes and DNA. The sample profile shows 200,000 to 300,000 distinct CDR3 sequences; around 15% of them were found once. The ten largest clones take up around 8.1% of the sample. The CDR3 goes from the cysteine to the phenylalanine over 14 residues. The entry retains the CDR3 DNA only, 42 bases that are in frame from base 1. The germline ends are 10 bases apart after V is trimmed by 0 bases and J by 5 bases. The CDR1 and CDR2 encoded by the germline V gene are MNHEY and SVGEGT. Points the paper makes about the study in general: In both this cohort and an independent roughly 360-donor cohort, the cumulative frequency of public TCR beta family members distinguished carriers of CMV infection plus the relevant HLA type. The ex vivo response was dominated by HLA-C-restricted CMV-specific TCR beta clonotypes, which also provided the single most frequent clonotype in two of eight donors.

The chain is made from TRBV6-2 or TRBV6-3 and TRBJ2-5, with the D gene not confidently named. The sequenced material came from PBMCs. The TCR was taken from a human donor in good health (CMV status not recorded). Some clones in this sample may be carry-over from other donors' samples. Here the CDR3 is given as CASSYSTGGETQYF. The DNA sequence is TGTGCCAGCAGTTACTCGACGGGCGGTGAGACCCAGTACTTC.